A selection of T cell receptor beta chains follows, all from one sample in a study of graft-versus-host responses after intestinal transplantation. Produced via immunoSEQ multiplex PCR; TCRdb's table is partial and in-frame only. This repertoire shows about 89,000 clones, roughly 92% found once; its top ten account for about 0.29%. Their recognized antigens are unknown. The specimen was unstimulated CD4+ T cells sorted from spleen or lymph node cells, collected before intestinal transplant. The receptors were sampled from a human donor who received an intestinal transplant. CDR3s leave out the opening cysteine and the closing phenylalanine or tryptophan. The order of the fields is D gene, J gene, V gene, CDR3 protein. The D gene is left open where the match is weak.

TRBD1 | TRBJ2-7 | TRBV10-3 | AIRESIRTGPL
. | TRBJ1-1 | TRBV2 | ASSTTGNTEAF
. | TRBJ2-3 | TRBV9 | ASSVAGGLGSDTQY
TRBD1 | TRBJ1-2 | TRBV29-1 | SVPLEGAGGYT
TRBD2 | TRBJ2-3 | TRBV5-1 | ASSYSGRAAADTQY
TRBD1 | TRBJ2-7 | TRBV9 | ASSPGQGAWEQY
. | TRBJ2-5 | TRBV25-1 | ASSDWAGLSETQY
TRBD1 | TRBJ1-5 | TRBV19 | ASSQGANQPQH
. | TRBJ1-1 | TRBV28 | ASSLRETVNTEAF
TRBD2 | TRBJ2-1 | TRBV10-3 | AISVSSGSHEQF
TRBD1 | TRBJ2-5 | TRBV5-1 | ASSRGDTGTGGSETQY
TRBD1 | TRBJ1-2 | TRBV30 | AWSSGTGALYGYT
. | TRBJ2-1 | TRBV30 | AWSVRGGEQF
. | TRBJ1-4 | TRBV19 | ASSILPRGNEKLF
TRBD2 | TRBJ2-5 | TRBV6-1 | ASSERTGRARETQY
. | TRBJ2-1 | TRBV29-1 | SALGQSRRVEQF
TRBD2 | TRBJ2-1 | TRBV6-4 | ASSGAGAGEAEQF
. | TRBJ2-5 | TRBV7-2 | ASSLGVVETQY
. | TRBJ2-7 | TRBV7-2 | ASSFKGGSYEQY
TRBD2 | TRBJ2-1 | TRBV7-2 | ASSLRPTGTSGNNEQF
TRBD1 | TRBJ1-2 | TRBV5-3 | ARSLPGQGAIDGYT
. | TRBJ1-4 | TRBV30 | AWSVRTINEKLF
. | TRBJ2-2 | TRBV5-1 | ASSLQGPPNTGELF
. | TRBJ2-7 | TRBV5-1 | ASSGQGGNRTSPYEQY
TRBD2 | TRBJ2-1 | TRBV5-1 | ASSHQTSGAYNEQF
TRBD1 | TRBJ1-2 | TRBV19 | ASSIGQGANYGYT
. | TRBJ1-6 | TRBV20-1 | SARLNSPLH
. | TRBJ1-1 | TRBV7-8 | ASSLSGSPAF
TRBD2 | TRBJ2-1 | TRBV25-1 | ASSESGGSYNEQF
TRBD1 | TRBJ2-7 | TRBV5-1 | ASSSGQGTYEQY
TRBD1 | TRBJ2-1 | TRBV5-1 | ASSLGDRGIDEQF
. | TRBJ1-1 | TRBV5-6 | ASRGRTEAF
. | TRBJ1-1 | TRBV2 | ASSGEGVTEAF
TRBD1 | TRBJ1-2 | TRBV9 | ASSPTDRANYGYT
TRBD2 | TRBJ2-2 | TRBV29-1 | SVRPSGRGDTGELF
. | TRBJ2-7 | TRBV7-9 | ASSVGRQRSSYEQY
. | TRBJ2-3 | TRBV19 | ASGVGGPSTDTQY
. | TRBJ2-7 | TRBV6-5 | ASSYAEGSYEQY
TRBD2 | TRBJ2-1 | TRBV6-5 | ASTLAGAGYNEQF
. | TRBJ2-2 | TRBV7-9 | ASRQYSTRVFYTGELF
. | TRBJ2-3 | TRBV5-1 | ASSNLRGSPDTQY
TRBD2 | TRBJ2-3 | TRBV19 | ASSFLGGLARPTDTQY
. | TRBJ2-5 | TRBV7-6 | ASSFGETQY
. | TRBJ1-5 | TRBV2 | ASKIEEVNQPQH
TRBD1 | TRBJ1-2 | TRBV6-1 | ASSWDRFDGYT
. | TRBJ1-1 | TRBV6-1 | ASSDPGSPNTEAF
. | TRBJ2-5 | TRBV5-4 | ASSLARGLQETQY
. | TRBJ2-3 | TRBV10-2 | ASSEARRTDTQY
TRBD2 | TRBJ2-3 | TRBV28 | ASSLPPPGLAGSTDTQY
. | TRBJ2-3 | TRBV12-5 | ASGLDFTDTQY
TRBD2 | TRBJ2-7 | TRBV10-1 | ASSESGAGGPYEQY
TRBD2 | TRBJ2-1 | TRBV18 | ASSPRASGVPIGEQF
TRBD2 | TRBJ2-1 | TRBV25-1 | ASSESRLAGLYNEQF
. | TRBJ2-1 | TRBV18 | ASSPPGEGRSEQF
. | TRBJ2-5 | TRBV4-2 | ASSHRGETQY
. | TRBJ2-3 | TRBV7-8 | ASSPTGLRASTDTQY
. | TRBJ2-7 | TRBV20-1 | SARDHEQY
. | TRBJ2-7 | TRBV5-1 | ASMRGGAFSYEQY
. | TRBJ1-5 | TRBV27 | ASSVQGLRQPQH
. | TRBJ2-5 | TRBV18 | ASSPPGSAQETQY